One and the same sample provided the 20 T cell receptor beta chains below, sequenced in a study of T cell clonality in common variable immunodeficiency. This table comes from immunoSEQ multiplex PCR, and its TCRdb copy is limited to in-frame clones, with some not included. The table lists 40,000 to 65,000 clones, with no singletons. Sample: peripheral blood mononuclear cells. These receptors came from a person aged 18-69 years in good health.

A word on this clone: The missing CDR3 end, 3 residues past where the read stops, is filled in from the germline J gene. The chain recombines TRBV7-3 with TRBJ2-5, with 8 bases matching TRBD1. The trim removed 2 bases at V and 1 base at J, leaving 3 bases unmatched. Germline values: CDR1 SGHTA, CDR2 FQGTGA. CDR3 length: 15 residues. Here the CDR3 reads CASSLQDRAQETQYF. The DNA read from the CDR3 is TGTGCCAGCAGCTTACAGGACAGGGCCCAAGAGACC.

This clone was found many times. The missing CDR3 end, 3 residues past where the read stops, is filled in from the germline J gene. This rearrangement joins TRBV7-2 to TRBJ2-5; TRBD2 agrees at 7 bases. The CDR3 has 14 amino acids. J lost 1 base, V lost 4 bases, and 3 bases had no gene match. Germline lookup yields CDR1 SGHTA and CDR2 FQGNSA. CDR3 DNA, as far as it was read: TGTGCCAGCAGCTCCTTAGCGGGCCAAGAGACC. Amino acids: CASSSLAGQET. In full, the CDR3 reads CASSSLAGQETQYF.

In its sample, this clone was seen many times. The read gets to within 3 residues of the CDR3 end, and the germline J gene fills in the rest. V is TRBV20-1 and J is TRBJ1-1; the D gene is possibly TRBD1 (6 bases). The CDR3 contains 14 residues. Germline V gene sequence: CDR1 DFQATT, CDR2 SNEGSKA (reference sequence). CDR3 in amino acids: CSPKRNRVETEAFF. CDR3 bases read: TGCAGCCCCAAAAGGAACAGGGTCGAAACTGAA.

In this sample, this clone turned up many times. The CDR3 end lies 3 residues beyond the end of the read and is filled in from the germline J gene. This chain joins TRBV19 and TRBJ1-1; D may be TRBD1 (5 bases). This CDR3 is 14 amino acids long. V lost 3 bases to trimming and J lost 5 bases, with 13 bases between them. Germline loops: CDR1 LNHDA, CDR2 SQIVND (reference sequence). Incomplete CDR3 DNA: TGTGCCAGTAGTATTCAGGGTATGGTGACTGAA. Amino acid sequence: CASSIQGMVTE. The entire CDR3 reads CASSIQGMVTEAFF.

This clone was picked up a small number of times. The read falls 3 residues short of the CDR3 end, and the missing part is taken from the germline J gene. The chain is built from TRBV6-2 or TRBV6-3 and TRBJ2-1, with D unresolved. This CDR3 is built from 13 residues. V was trimmed by 2 bases and J by 9 bases, leaving 11 bases between them. Germline V gene sequence: CDR1 MNHEY, CDR2 SVGEGT. Partial CDR3 DNA: TGTGCCAGCAGTTACGAGCCGCGGAGTGAG. Amino acids: CASSYEPRSE. The entire CDR3 protein reads CASSYEPRSEQFF.

Concerning this clone itself: The read gets to within 3 residues of the CDR3 end, and the germline J gene fills in the rest. V usage is TRBV7-8 and J usage is TRBJ2-5; no clear D gene. V shed 2 bases and J shed 5 bases, with 12 bases lying between them. The germline CDR1 and CDR2 sequences are SGHVS and FQNEAQ. The CDR3 is 14 amino acids. Partial CDR3 DNA: TGTGCCAGCAGCTTACAAGGGTGGGTTGAGACC. Amino acids: CASSLQGWVET. The full CDR3 is CASSLQGWVETQYF.

This clone was counted at least ten times. The CDR3 is cut off 3 residues early in the read; its end comes from the germline J gene. This chain joins TRBV20-1 and TRBJ2-5, with TRBD2 identical over 8 bases. The CDR3 has 14 residues. With 1 base clipped from V and 2 bases from J, the junction kept 3 bases outside the gene matches. The germline V gene encodes CDR1 DFQATT and CDR2 SNEGSKA (reference sequence). CDR3 sequence reads: CSARVIAGQETQYF. The part of the CDR3 DNA that was read is TGCAGTGCTAGAGTAATAGCGGGACAAGAGACC.

This clone was detected ten times or more. CDR3 residues: CAWSVIGPENTGELFF. The CDR3 DNA, read in part, is TGTGCCTGGAGTGTTATAGGGCCTGAAAACACCGGGGAG. This chain uses TRBV30 with TRBJ2-2, with D hard to call. The sequence runs out 3 residues before the end of the CDR3; the remainder is reconstructed from the germline J gene. The CDR3 has 16 residues. Germline loops: CDR1 GTSNPN, CDR2 SVGIG (reference sequence). V was trimmed by 0 bases and J by 2 bases, leaving 13 bases between them.

This clone turned up a few times. The read comes to an end 3 residues before the CDR3 does, leaving the germline J gene to fill in the end. The V gene is TRBV30, the J gene TRBJ2-3; 10 nucleotides agree with TRBD1. This CDR3 region has 13 residues. The germline V gene has CDR1 GTSNPN and CDR2 SVGIG (reference sequence). The CDR3 spells CAWRGTGEQPQYF. The part of the CDR3 DNA that was read is TGTGCCTGGAGAGGGACAGGGGAACAGCCG.

Ten or more counts support this clone. Coverage ceases 3 residues before the CDR3 finishes, and the germline J gene fills in the end. The genes are TRBV5-1 and TRBJ2-3; D not resolved. CDR3 length: 13 residues. Germline V lookup: CDR1 SGHRS, CDR2 YFSETQ. Trimming removed 3 bases at V and 0 bases at J, with 5 bases between. The sequenced CDR3 bases are TGCGCCAGCAGCTCTCCCAGCACAGATACG. It is translated as CASSSPSTDT. Given in full, the CDR3 is CASSSPSTDTQYF. The full variable domain, completed using reference TRBV5-1 and TRBJ2-3, is KAGVTQTPRYLIKTRGQQVTLSCSPISGHRSVSWYQQTPGQGLQFLFEYFSETQRNKGNFPGRFSGRQFSNSRSEMNVSTLELGDSALYLCASSSPSTDTQYFGPGTRLTVL.

With respect to this clone: Coverage ceases 3 residues before the CDR3 finishes, and the germline J gene fills in the end. V usage is TRBV6-2 or TRBV6-3 and J usage is TRBJ2-3, with TRBD1 matching over 8 bases. Germline CDR1 MNHEY, CDR2 SVGEGT. There are 14 residues in the CDR3. The CDR3 here is CASSLDRGAQPQYF. The covered CDR3 bases are TGTGCCAGCAGCCTCGACAGGGGAGCTCAGCCG.

This clone was observed a handful of times. Read coverage stops 3 residues before the CDR3 terminus; the germline J gene supplies the remainder. The chain uses TRBV2 and TRBJ2-2; no clear D. The CDR3 has 12 residues. Between the trimmed V and J ends, which lost 11 bases and 1 base, there was a span of 8 bases. CDR1 and CDR2 from the germline V gene are SNHLY and FYNNEI. The sequenced CDR3 bases are TGTGCCGTAGCTGTGAACACCGGGGAG. Translated: CAVAVNTGE. The full CDR3 sequence reads CAVAVNTGELFF.

Concerning this clone: With the read ending 3 residues before the CDR3 end, the germline J gene is used to fill in that end. The chain couples TRBV5-4 to TRBJ1-6, with no clear D. The germline V and J ends were trimmed by 0 bases and 7 bases, with 11 bases remaining between them. This CDR3 is built from 15 residues. Germline V gene sequence: CDR1 SGHNT, CDR2 YYREEE (reference sequence). CDR3 DNA (partial): TGTGCCAGCAGCTTGGACCCAGGCGGGAATTCACCC. Residues: CASSLDPGGNSP. The CDR3 in full is CASSLDPGGNSPLHF.

This clone was observed at least ten times. The read comes to an end 3 residues before the CDR3 does, leaving the germline J gene to fill in the end. V usage is TRBV4-1 and J usage is TRBJ2-3; 14 nucleotides match TRBD2. With V trimmed by 0 bases and J by 3 bases, 2 bases remained unmatched. Germline CDR1 MGHRA, CDR2 YSYEKL. The CDR3 runs 17 residues. CDR3 amino acids: CASSQDRLAGGTDTQYF. CDR3 DNA, as far as it was read: TGCGCCAGCAGCCAAGATCGACTAGCGGGAGGGACAGATACG.

This clone was recorded at least ten times. The read gets to within 3 residues of the CDR3 end, and the germline J gene fills in the rest. This rearrangement joins TRBV29-1 to TRBJ2-2; 13 bases agree with TRBD2. This CDR3 spans 15 amino acids. The junction had 6 bases not matched to a gene; V was cut back by 7 bases and J by 4 bases. Germline V lookup: CDR1 SQVTM, CDR2 ANQGSEA. The CDR3: CSGQTSGRSTGELFF. CDR3 bases read: TGCAGCGGGCAGACTAGCGGGAGGTCCACCGGGGAG.

This clone was detected many times. The CDR3 extends 3 residues past the end of the read, so its final part is completed from the germline J gene. V is TRBV7-2 and J is TRBJ2-3; 9 positions agree with TRBD1. Germline lookup yields CDR1 SGHTA and CDR2 FQGNSA. V dropped 7 bases and J dropped 3; count of bases not matched to a gene: 5. CDR3 length: 14 residues. The covered CDR3 bases are TGTGCCAGCAACAGGGGGCGTCTGACAGATACG. This translates into CASNRGRLTDT. The whole CDR3 protein is CASNRGRLTDTQYF.

Details on this clone: The sequenced fragment ends 3 residues before the CDR3 boundary, so the rest is inferred from the germline J gene. The V and J genes are TRBV7-2 and TRBJ1-5; 7 bases align to TRBD1. CDR1 is SGHTA and CDR2 is FQGNSA in the germline V gene. The trim removed 4 bases at V and 5 bases at J, leaving 5 bases unmatched. CDR3 length: 14 residues. The sequenced part of the CDR3 DNA is TGTGCCAGCAGCTGGAGACAGGGCGATCAGCCC. Amino acid sequence: CASSWRQGDQP. The whole CDR3 protein reads CASSWRQGDQPQHF.

A few counts support this clone. The CDR3 extends 3 residues past the end of the read, so its final part is completed from the germline J gene. The V gene is TRBV5-1, the J gene TRBJ2-7; 8 bases agree with TRBD2. The ends lost 4 bases at V and 6 bases at J; junction bases unmatched: 9. There are 14 residues in the CDR3. CDR1 is SGHRS, CDR2 YFSETQ, per germline. The CDR3: CASSGGTGGFEQYF. Partial CDR3 DNA: TGCGCCAGCAGCGGGGGCACGGGGGGGTTCGAG.

This clone was seen at least ten times. The CDR3 end is not reached by the read, which stops 3 residues before it; the germline J gene fills it in. This chain connects TRBV10-3 to TRBJ1-1, with D tentatively TRBD1 (6 bases). Trimming removed 3 bases from V and 0 bases from J, with 8 bases in between. There are 14 residues in the CDR3. Germline V gene lookup returns CDR1 ENHRY and CDR2 SYGVKD. The sequenced CDR3 bases are TGTGCCATCAGTGACGACAGGATGAACACTGAA. This gives the protein CAISDDRMNTE. The complete CDR3 reads CAISDDRMNTEAFF.

The CDR3 is CAWSDPTGLAGPYNDYTF. CDR3 DNA (partial): TGTGCCTGGAGTGACCCGACGGGACTAGCGGGCCCCTACAATGAC. The chain carries TRBV30 and TRBJ1-2, with D perhaps TRBD1 (5 bases). The read terminates 3 residues before the CDR3 end, so the remaining end is supplied by the germline J gene. This CDR3 has 18 amino acids. Per the germline V gene, CDR1 is GTSNPN and CDR2 is SVGIG (reference sequence).